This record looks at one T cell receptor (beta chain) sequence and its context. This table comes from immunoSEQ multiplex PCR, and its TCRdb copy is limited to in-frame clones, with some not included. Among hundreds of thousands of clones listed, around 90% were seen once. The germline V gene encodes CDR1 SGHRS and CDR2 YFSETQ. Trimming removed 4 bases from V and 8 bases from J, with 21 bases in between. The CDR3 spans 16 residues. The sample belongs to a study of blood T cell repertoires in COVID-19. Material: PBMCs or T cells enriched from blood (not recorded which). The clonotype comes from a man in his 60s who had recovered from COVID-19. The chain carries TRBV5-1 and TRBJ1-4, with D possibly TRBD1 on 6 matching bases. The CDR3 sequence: CASSGSGTRIGEKLFF. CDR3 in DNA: TGCGCCAGCAGCGGCTCCGGGACAAGGATTGGGGAAAAACTGTTTTTT.